This paragraph reports one T cell receptor beta chain. The record originates from a study of blood T cell repertoires in COVID-19. Study information: Some COVID-19 samples were acute and others convalescent; all came from the United States, Italy and Spain. The cDNA or gDNA used as material had been derived from T cells, B-cell-depleted T cells, or PBMCs.

Some clones are missing from TCRdb's copy, which holds only in-frame ones; the method was immunoSEQ multiplex PCR. The sample lists more than 100,000 clones; 82% were seen once. The CDR3 is 16 amino acids. CDR1 is SGHTA and CDR2 is FQGNSA in the germline V gene. J gave up 5 bases and V 1 base, and 9 bases lay outside the gene matches. The material sequenced was peripheral blood. The chain carries TRBV7-2 and TRBJ1-2; 8 bases match TRBD1. The sequence was obtained from a woman between 65 and 79 years old with acute or convalescent COVID-19. In DNA form, the CDR3 reads TGTGCCAGCAGCTTAGGGGGCAGGGGGCAGAGTTATGGCTACACCTTC. Translated, it gives CASSLGGRGQSYGYTF.